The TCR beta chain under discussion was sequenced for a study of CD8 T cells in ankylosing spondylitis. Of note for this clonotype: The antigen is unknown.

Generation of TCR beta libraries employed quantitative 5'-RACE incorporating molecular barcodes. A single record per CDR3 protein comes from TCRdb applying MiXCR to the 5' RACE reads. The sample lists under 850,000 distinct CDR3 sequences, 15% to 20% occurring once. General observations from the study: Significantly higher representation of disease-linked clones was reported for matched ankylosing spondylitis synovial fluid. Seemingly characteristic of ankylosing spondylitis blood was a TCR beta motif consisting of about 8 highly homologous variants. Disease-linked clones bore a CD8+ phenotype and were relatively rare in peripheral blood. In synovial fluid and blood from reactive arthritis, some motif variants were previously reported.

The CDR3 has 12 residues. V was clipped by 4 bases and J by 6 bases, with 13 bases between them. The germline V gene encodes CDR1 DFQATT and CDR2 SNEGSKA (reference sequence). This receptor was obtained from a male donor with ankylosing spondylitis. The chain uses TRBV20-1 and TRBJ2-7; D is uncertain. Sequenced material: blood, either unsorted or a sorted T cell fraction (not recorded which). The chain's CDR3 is CSATFSSGEQYF. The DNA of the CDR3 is TGCAGTGCTACGTTTAGTTCGGGCGAGCAGTACTTC.